This record looks at one T cell receptor (beta chain) sequence and its context. These data belong to a study of blood T cell repertoires in COVID-19. The junction had 15 bases not matched to a gene; V was cut back by 4 bases and J by 8 bases. CDR1 and CDR2 (germline): SGHTS, YDEGEE. The CDR3 contains 17 residues. Living in 25 or so US areas, the participants were between roughly 18 and 89 years of age. The data were produced by immunoSEQ multiplex PCR, yet TCRdb's version contains in-frame clones alone and is incomplete. Here the sample spans 200,000 to 250,000 clones, 70% to 85% being singletons. The chain carries TRBV5-8 and TRBJ1-4; 9 bases map to TRBD1. This TCR came from a man aged 40-50 years who had recovered from COVID-19. Sequenced: PBMCs or T cells enriched from blood (not recorded which). The CDR3 here is CASSPGQGAGGDEKLFF. Here the CDR3 DNA reads TGTGCCAGCAGCCCGGGACAGGGAGCAGGAGGGGACGAAAAACTGTTTTTT.